The source of this T cell receptor (beta chain) is a study of T cell repertoires in cytomegalovirus infection. Looking at the study overall: A matching HLA type, together with CMV infection, was signaled by public TCR beta signatures.

This clonotype was counted between two and nine times. The target antigen is unknown. Study results and limitations: It was HLA-C-restricted CMV-specific TCR beta clonotypes that dominated the response ex vivo. CMV carriers having the relevant HLA were flagged by cumulative public TCR beta family frequency.

Germline assignment: CDR1 DFQATT and CDR2 SNEGSKA (reference sequence). V was shortened by 1 base and J by 7 bases, with 11 bases between the two germline ends. The CDR3 length is 13 residues. TCRdb re-analysed the reads in MiXCR, keeping a single row per CDR3 protein. Of around 740,000 distinct CDR3 sequences listed, under 40% were seen once; the top ten hold 2.5% to 3.5%. The sequencing input was PBMCs. The J gene is TRBJ1-5, the V gene TRBV20-1, with unresolved D. The TCR originated in a human donor in good health (CMV status not recorded). Some clones in this sample may be carry-over from other donors' samples. CDR3 coding DNA: TGCAGTGCTAGAGTTGGAAGCACCCAGCCCCAGCATTTT. Its translation is CSARVGSTQPQHF.